The next 4 T cell receptor beta chains were all read from a single sample in a study of cytomegalovirus exposure and HLA in healthy donors (dated 2017 in TCRdb). Libraries came from the immunoSEQ multiplex PCR assay. For the multiplex PCR, a mixture combining 60 forward primers for TCR Vbeta segments and 13 reverse primers for TCR Jbeta segments was used. Entries here come from immuneACCESS through TCRdb and include only in-frame sequences with V and J called. Some clones fail to appear in such tables; in the studies checked, an unresolved V gene covers under half of the shortfall, and the cause of the remainder is unknown. This sample is represented by 150,000 to 200,000 clones; roughly 80% of them were singletons. The ten largest clones take up 3.7% of the sample. Sequenced sample: PBMCs. The receptors originated from a man aged 25-45 years in good health and CMV-seropositive.

The rearrangement joins TRBV4-3 to TRBJ2-3; D is possibly TRBD1 (7 bases). The CDR3 has 15 residues. Trimming took off 2 bases at V and 2 bases at J, with 11 bases between the two ends. CDR1 LGHNA and CDR2 YSLEER come from the germline V gene. For the CDR3, the DNA is TGCGCCAGCAGCCAACAGGGGGGACCCACAGATACGCAGTATTTT. The encoded protein is CASSQQGGPTDTQYF.

This clone appeared once. The J gene is TRBJ2-7, the V gene TRBV6-6; perhaps TRBD2 as D (5 bases). This CDR3 has 14 residues. Germline V gene lookup returns CDR1 MNHNY and CDR2 SVGAGI (reference sequence). Trimming removed 0 bases from V and 3 bases from J, with 9 bases in between. The CDR3 reads CASSYSRGLYEQYF. The CDR3 nucleotides are TGTGCCAGCAGTTACTCGAGAGGACTCTACGAGCAGTACTTC.

The rearrangement joins TRBV6-6 to TRBJ2-3; D is perhaps TRBD2 (5 bases). V lost 7 bases to trimming and J lost 4 bases, with 15 bases between them. This CDR3 has 14 amino acids. CDR1 MNHNY and CDR2 SVGAGI come from the germline V gene (reference sequence). The CDR3 is CASTPGSGPDTQYF. The CDR3 bases are TGTGCCAGCACCCCGGGGAGCGGCCCAGATACGCAGTATTTT.

J is TRBJ2-7 and V is TRBV5-4; D gene uncertain. Germline values: CDR1 SGHNT, CDR2 YYREEE (reference sequence). V gave up 3 bases and J gave up 1 base, with 8 bases separating them. The CDR3 consists of 13 residues. The CDR3 DNA sequence: TGTGCCAGCAGCTCCGACAAATCCTACGAGCAGTACTTC. Translation gives CASSSDKSYEQYF.